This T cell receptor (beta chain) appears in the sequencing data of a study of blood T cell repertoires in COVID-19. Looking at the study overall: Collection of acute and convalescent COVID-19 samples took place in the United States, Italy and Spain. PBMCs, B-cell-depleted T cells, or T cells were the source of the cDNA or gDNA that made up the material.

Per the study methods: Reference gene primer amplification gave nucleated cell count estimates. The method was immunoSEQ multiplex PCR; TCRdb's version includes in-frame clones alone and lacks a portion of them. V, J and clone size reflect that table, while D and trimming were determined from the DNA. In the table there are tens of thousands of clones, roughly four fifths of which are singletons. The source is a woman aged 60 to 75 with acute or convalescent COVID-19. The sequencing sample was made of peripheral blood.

The DNA of the CDR3 is TGTGCCAGCAGCTCGCGGGATCGTGGAAACACCATATATTTT. Translation: CASSSRDRGNTIYF. V usage is TRBV7-6 and J usage is TRBJ1-3; D unclear. Germline V gene data show CDR1 as SGHVS and CDR2 as FNYEAQ. V gave up 4 bases and J gave up 3 bases, with 10 bases separating them. The CDR3 extends over 14 amino acids.